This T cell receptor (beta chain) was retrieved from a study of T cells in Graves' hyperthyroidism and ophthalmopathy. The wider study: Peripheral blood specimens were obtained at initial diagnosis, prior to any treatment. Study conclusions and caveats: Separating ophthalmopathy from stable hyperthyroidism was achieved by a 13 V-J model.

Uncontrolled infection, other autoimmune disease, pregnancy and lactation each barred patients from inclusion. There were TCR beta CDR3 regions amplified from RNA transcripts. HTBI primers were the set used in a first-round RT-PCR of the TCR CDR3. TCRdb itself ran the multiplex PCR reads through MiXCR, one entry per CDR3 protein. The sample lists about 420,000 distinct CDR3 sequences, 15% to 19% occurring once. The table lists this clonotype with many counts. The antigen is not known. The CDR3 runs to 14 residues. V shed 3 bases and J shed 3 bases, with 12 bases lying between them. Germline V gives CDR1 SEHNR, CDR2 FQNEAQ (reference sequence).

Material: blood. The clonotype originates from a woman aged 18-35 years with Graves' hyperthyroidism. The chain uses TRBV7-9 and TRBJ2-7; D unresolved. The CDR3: CASSLSLSDYEQYF. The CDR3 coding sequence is TGTGCCAGCAGCTTGTCCCTATCTGACTACGAGCAGTACTTC.